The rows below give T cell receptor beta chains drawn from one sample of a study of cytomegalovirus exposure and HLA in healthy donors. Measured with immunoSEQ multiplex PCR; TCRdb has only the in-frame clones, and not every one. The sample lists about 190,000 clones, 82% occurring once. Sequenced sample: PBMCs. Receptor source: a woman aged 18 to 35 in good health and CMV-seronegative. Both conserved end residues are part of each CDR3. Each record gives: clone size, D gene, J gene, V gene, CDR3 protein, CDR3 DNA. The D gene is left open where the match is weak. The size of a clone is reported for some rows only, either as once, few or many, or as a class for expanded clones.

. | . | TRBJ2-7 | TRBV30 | CAWNGDRHLYEQYF | TGTGCCTGGAATGGCGACAGGCACCTCTACGAGCAGTACTTC
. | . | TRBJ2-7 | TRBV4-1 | CASSQHVVVSQSYEQYF | TGCGCCAGCAGCCAACACGTTGTGGTTTCGCAGTCCTACGAGCAGTACTTC
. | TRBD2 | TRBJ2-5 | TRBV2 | CASTQLAEETQYF | TGTGCCAGCACCCAACTAGCGGAAGAGACCCAGTACTTC
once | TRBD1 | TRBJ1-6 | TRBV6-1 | CASRRQGVDSPLHF | TGTGCCAGCAGGAGACAGGGGGTGGATTCACCCCTCCACTTT
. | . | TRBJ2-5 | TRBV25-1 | CASSGHSIGGLQETQYF | TGTGCCAGCAGTGGACATTCGATCGGGGGATTACAAGAGACCCAGTACTTC
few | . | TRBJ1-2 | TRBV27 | CASIGIGTGQSSRGYTF | TGTGCCAGCATCGGTATTGGAACCGGACAGAGTAGTCGAGGCTACACCTTC
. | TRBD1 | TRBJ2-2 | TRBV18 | CASSHGQGANTGELFF | TGTGCCAGCTCACATGGACAGGGGGCAAACACCGGGGAGCTGTTTTTT
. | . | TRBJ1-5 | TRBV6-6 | CASSYSPRALNQPQHF | TGTGCCAGCAGTTACTCTCCTCGAGCCCTTAATCAGCCCCAGCATTTT
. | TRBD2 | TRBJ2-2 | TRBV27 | CASSGLAGTGELFF | TGTGCCAGCTCCGGACTAGCGGGGACCGGGGAGCTGTTTTTT
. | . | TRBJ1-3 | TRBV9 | CASSLGAGTSGNTIYF | TGTGCCAGCAGTCTAGGCGCCGGAACCTCTGGAAACACCATATATTTT
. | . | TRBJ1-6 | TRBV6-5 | CASKAGLFSNSPLHF | TGTGCCAGCAAGGCAGGGTTATTTTCTAATTCACCCCTCCACTTT
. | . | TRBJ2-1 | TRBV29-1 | CSVGKRAVGNEQFF | TGCAGCGTTGGAAAGAGGGCGGTAGGCAATGAGCAGTTCTTC
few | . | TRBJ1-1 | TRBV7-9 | CSSSLGEPEAFF | TGTTCCAGCAGCTTAGGGGAGCCTGAAGCTTTCTTT
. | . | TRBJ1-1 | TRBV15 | CATSRPTSRVATEAFF | TGTGCCACCAGCAGGCCCACCTCCCGGGTTGCCACTGAAGCTTTCTTT
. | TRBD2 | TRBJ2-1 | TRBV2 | CASTETVLAGEQFF | TGTGCCAGCACCGAAACGGTACTAGCGGGAGAGCAGTTCTTC
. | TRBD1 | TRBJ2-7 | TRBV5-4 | CASSPDRGPYEQYF | TGTGCCAGCAGCCCAGACAGGGGCCCCTACGAGCAGTACTTC
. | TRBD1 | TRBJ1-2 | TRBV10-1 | CASSEDREDYTF | TGCGCCAGCAGTGAGGACAGGGAGGACTACACCTTC
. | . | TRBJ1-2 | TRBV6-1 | CASSVQRYGYTF | TGTGCCAGCAGTGTTCAGCGCTATGGCTACACCTTC
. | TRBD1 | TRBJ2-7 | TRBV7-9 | CSSSFTGGWDYEQYF | TGTTCCAGCAGCTTCACAGGGGGCTGGGACTACGAGCAGTACTTC
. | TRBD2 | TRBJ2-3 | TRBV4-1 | CASSQGLAESTDTQYF | TGCGCCAGCAGCCAGGGACTAGCGGAAAGCACAGATACGCAGTATTTT
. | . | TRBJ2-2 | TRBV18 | CASSPWGQNTGELFF | TGTGCCAGCTCACCATGGGGACAGAACACCGGGGAGCTGTTTTTT
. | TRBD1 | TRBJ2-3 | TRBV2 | CASSQGVGTDTQYF | TGTGCCAGCAGTCAGGGGGTAGGCACAGATACGCAGTATTTT
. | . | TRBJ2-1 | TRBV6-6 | CASSRQAQSSYNEQFF | TGTGCCAGCAGTCGACAGGCCCAAAGCTCCTACAATGAGCAGTTCTTC
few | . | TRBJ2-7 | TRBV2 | CASSVVVYEQYF | TGTGCCAGCTCGGTGGTTGTCTACGAGCAGTACTTC
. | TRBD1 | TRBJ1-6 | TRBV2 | CASSELGTGSNSPLHF | TGTGCCAGCAGTGAACTAGGGACAGGGTCCAATTCACCCCTCCACTTT
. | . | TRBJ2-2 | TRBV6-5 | CASTIPGAGELFF | TGTGCCAGCACTATTCCAGGGGCCGGGGAGCTGTTTTTT
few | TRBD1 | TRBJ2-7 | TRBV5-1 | CASSAGTDPREQYF | TGCGCCAGCAGCGCTGGGACAGACCCTCGCGAGCAGTACTTC
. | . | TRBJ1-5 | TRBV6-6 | CASSLGRGDRNQPQHF | TGTGCCAGCAGCTTGGGCCGGGGGGATCGCAATCAGCCCCAGCATTTT
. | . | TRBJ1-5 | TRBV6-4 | CASKPGQSNQPQHF | TGTGCCAGCAAACCGGGACAAAGCAATCAGCCCCAGCATTTT
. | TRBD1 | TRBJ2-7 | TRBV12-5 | CASGHSGQGDSYEQYF | TGTGCTAGTGGTCATTCAGGACAGGGGGACTCCTACGAGCAGTACTTC
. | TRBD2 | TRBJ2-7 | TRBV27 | CASSSGTSGYEQYF | TGTGCCAGCAGCTCCGGGACTAGCGGTTACGAGCAGTACTTC
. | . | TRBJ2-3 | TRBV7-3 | CASSLGGLAATDTQYF | TGTGCCAGCAGCTTGGGGGGGCTAGCGGCCACAGATACGCAGTATTTT
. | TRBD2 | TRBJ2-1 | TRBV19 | CASTSLADNEQFF | TGTGCCAGCACCTCTCTAGCGGACAATGAGCAGTTCTTC
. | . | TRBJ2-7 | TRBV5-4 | CASSLAGLAYEQYF | TGTGCCAGCAGCTTGGCCGGACTCGCCTACGAGCAGTACTTC
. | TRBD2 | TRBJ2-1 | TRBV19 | CASSSRTSRKYNEQFF | TGTGCCAGTAGTTCCCGGACTAGTCGTAAATACAATGAGCAGTTCTTC